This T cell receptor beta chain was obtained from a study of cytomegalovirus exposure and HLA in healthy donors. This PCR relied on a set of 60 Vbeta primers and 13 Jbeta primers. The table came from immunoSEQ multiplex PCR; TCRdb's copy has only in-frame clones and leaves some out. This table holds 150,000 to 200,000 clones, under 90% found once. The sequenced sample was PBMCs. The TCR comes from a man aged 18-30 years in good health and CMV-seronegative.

CDR3 DNA sequence: TGTGCCAGCAGCCAGAGACTGACCCCCTACGAGCAGTACTTC. Amino acid sequence: CASSQRLTPYEQYF. The chain carries TRBV7-9 and TRBJ2-5, with no clear D. The J call is uncertain, as TRBJ2-7 better fits the DNA end. Germline V lookup: CDR1 SEHNR, CDR2 FQNEAQ (reference sequence). The CDR3 loop spans 14 amino acids.